The 13 T cell receptor beta chains below come from one sample, sequenced in a study of cytomegalovirus exposure and HLA in healthy donors. 60 Vbeta and 13 Jbeta primers were used in PCR. Only in-frame clones appear in the TCRdb table, and some are missing; sequencing was by immunoSEQ multiplex PCR. The table lists about 130,000 clones, more than 60% of them singletons. The sequenced material came from PBMCs. All receptors derive from a woman in her sixties in good health and CMV-seropositive.

The gene calls are TRBV2 and TRBJ1-2, with D perhaps TRBD1 (5 bases). The CDR3 covers 16 residues. CDR1 is SNHLY, CDR2 FYNNEI, per germline. With 4 bases removed from V and 0 bases from J, the gap between germline ends came to 15 bases. In DNA, the CDR3 is TGTGCCAGCAGTGTCATTGGACACTCCTCTAACTATGGCTACACCTTC. This gives the protein CASSVIGHSSNYGYTF. Combining the CDR3 with reference TRBV2 and TRBJ1-2 gives the whole variable domain EPEVTQTPSHQVTQMGQEVILRCVPISNHLYFYWYRQILGQKVEFLVSFYNNEISEKSEIFDDQFSVERPDGSNFTLKIRSTKLEDSAMYFCASSVIGHSSNYGYTFGSGTRLTVV.

The chain carries TRBV4-1 and TRBJ1-1, with 10 bases aligning to TRBD1. Looked up from germline, CDR1 is MGHRA and CDR2 is YSYEKL. This CDR3 region has 21 residues. V lost 4 bases to trimming and J lost 1 base; unmatched junction nucleotides: 21. The CDR3 bases are TGCGCCAGCAGCCCCTTACCATTCACGGGACAGGGGTGGCGAAGGAACACTGAAGCTTTCTTT. Translated, it gives CASSPLPFTGQGWRRNTEAFF.

This clone was counted a few times. J is TRBJ2-1 and V is TRBV4-1, with 9 bases aligning to TRBD2. The V and J ends lost 0 bases and 10 bases, in that order; junction bases with no gene match: 13. The CDR3 spans 17 residues. Germline V gene data show CDR1 as MGHRA and CDR2 as YSYEKL. The CDR3 bases are TGCGCCAGCAGCCAAGATTCGTCTAGCGGGATTTACGGGGAGCAGTTCTTC. It encodes CASSQDSSSGIYGEQFF.

The genes are TRBV28 and TRBJ2-7; the match to TRBD1 covers 9 bases. The germline CDR1 and CDR2 sequences are MDHEN and SYDVKM. V lost 5 bases and J lost 2; bases outside the gene matches: 7. The CDR3 is 15 amino acids. The CDR3 coding sequence is TGTGCCAGCAGTCGCTCGGGACAGGGTACCTACGAGCAGTACTTC. Translating it yields CASSRSGQGTYEQYF.

V gene TRBV7-9 combines with J gene TRBJ1-2; the match to TRBD1 covers 7 bases. This CDR3 spans 13 amino acids. Germline assignment: CDR1 SEHNR and CDR2 FQNEAQ (reference sequence). V trimming: 1 base; J trimming: 14 bases; junction bases outside the gene matches: 10. CDR3 in DNA: TGTGCCAGCAGCTTAGTCGAAGGGGGCGCTCAGACCTTC. Translating it yields CASSLVEGGAQTF.

The chain joins TRBV7-3 to TRBJ1-1, with D unclear. The CDR3 has 14 amino acids. CDR1 is SGHTA, CDR2 FQGTGA, per germline. Between the trimmed V and J ends, which lost 3 bases and 0 bases, there was a span of 8 bases. In nucleotides, the CDR3 is TGTGCCAGCAGCTTTAGTCAAGTGAACACTGAAGCTTTCTTT. It is translated as CASSFSQVNTEAFF.

Only a few counts were recorded for this clone. This sequence joins TRBV5-8 and TRBJ1-5; D may be TRBD1 (6 bases). The germline V and J ends were trimmed by 3 bases and 2 bases, with 12 bases remaining between them. The CDR3 consists of 15 residues. Germline CDR1 SGHTS, CDR2 YDEGEE. This CDR3 reads CASSSGQLGNQPQHF. The CDR3 DNA sequence: TGTGCCAGCAGCTCCGGACAGTTGGGCAATCAGCCCCAGCATTTT.

The chain combines TRBV18 with TRBJ2-3; 10 nucleotides match TRBD2. CDR3 length: 19 residues. The ends lost 5 bases at V and 1 base at J; junction bases unmatched: 15. CDR1 KGHSH and CDR2 LQKENI come from the germline V gene. CDR3 in DNA: TGTGCCAGCTCAAGGGGGGGGACTAGCGACCCACGCCGCACAGATACGCAGTATTTT. Protein: CASSRGGTSDPRRTDTQYF. Complete variable domain (other parts from reference TRBV18 and TRBJ2-3): NAGVMQNPRHLVRRRGQEARLRCSPMKGHSHVYWYRQLPEEGLKFMVYLQKENIIDESGMPKERFSAEFPKEGPSILRIQQVVRGDSAAYFCASSRGGTSDPRRTDTQYFGPGTRLTVL.

This chain joins TRBV2 and TRBJ2-5, with 14 nucleotides matching TRBD2. The CDR3 is 16 amino acids. Trimming took 5 bases from V and 2 from J; bases not matched to a gene: 4. The germline CDR1 and CDR2 sequences are SNHLY and FYNNEI. CDR3 bases: TGTGCCAGCAGTAAGGGGACTAGCGGGGGACAAGAGACCCAGTACTTC. Residues: CASSKGTSGGQETQYF.

CDR3 in amino acids: CASSFRLGSSTDTQYF. The CDR3 bases are TGTGCCAGCAGTTTTAGGCTAGGATCTAGCACAGATACGCAGTATTTT. The rearrangement joins TRBV27 to TRBJ2-3; D not certain. The CDR3 consists of 16 residues. Trimming took off 3 bases at V and 0 bases at J, with 13 bases between the two ends. Germline lookup yields CDR1 MNHEY and CDR2 SMNVEV (reference sequence).

This chain connects TRBV6-1 to TRBJ1-1, with 7 bases that match TRBD1. Trimming cost V 7 bases and J 6 bases; bases outside gene matches: 8. CDR1 is MNHNS, CDR2 SASEGT, per germline. The CDR3 covers 13 residues. CDR3 nucleotides: TGTGCCAGCATATTAGGACAGGATGCTGAAGCTTTCTTT. It encodes CASILGQDAEAFF.

This chain joins TRBV25-1 and TRBJ2-7, with 9 bases identical to TRBD2. With 3 bases clipped from V and 7 bases from J, the junction kept 10 bases outside the gene matches. This CDR3 is built from 15 residues. Per the germline V gene, CDR1 is MGHDK and CDR2 is SYGVNS. As DNA, the CDR3 is TGTGCCAGCAGTGATCCGACTAGCGGACTACGTGAGCAGTACTTC. Its translation is CASSDPTSGLREQYF.

The rearrangement uses TRBV30 and TRBJ2-5, with 8 nucleotides matching TRBD2. CDR1 is GTSNPN, CDR2 SVGIG, per germline (reference sequence). CDR3 length equals 14 residues. V was clipped by 7 bases and J by 1 base; unmatched bases: 8. CDR3 bases: TGTGCCTTATCGCGGACTAGCACCCAAGAGACCCAGTACTTC. Its translation is CALSRTSTQETQYF.